This entry concerns a single T cell receptor (beta chain). This entry comes from a study of blood T cell repertoires in COVID-19. V was pared by 3 bases and J by 1 base, with 12 bases between. CDR1 and CDR2 from the germline V gene are SGHNT and YYREEE (reference sequence). The CDR3 loop spans 15 amino acids. Produced via immunoSEQ multiplex PCR; TCRdb's table is partial and in-frame only. The data show some 150,000 clones, more than 75% seen once. What was sequenced was peripheral blood. This receptor was obtained from a man in his 70s with acute or convalescent COVID-19. The chain is built from TRBV5-4 and TRBJ2-3, with TRBD2 as a possible D gene (6 bases). The CDR3, as DNA: TGTGCCAGCAGCTCAAGGGACTTCCGCACAGATACGCAGTATTTT. This translates into CASSSRDFRTDTQYF.